The T cell receptor beta chain described here comes from a study of shared clonotypes between healthy human individuals. The assay was immunoSEQ multiplex PCR, and TCRdb's table has in-frame clones only and misses some. The sample includes roughly 530,000 clones, about 96% seen only once; the top ten take 0.06%. CDR1 and CDR2 (germline): MNHNS, SASEGT. V lost 7 bases to trimming and J lost 3 bases, with 13 bases between them. The CDR3 has 14 amino acids. The sequenced material came from naive CD4+ T cells sorted from blood. Subset given: CD45RA+ positively selected. This TCR was recovered from a woman aged 25 to 45 in good health. The genes are TRBV6-1 and TRBJ1-5, with no clear D. The CDR3 here is CASIDSDFNQPQHF. The CDR3 DNA follows: TGTGCCAGCATCGACTCGGATTTCAATCAGCCCCAGCATTTT.